This is a list of T cell receptor beta chains from one sample in a study of blood T cells in healthy people across ages. TCRdb passed the 5' RACE reads through MiXCR, listing each CDR3 protein once. The sample consists of 910,000 or so distinct CDR3 sequences, 51% of them appearing once. Sequenced material: blood. The receptors stem from a woman between 55 and 75 years old in good health. Each CDR3 is given with its conserved first and last residue. Each record gives: D gene, clone size, V gene, J gene, CDR3 DNA, CDR3 protein. The D gene is left open where the match is weak. Part of the rows lack a size; the others show once, few, many or a class for expanded clones.

d_call: TRBD2; clone_size: NA; v_call: TRBV7-8; j_call: TRBJ2-7; cdr3_nt: TGTGTCAGCAGCTCACACGTAGCGGGAGCCTACGAGCAGTACTTC; cdr3_aa: CVSSSHVAGAYEQYF
d_call: TRBD1; clone_size: NA; v_call: TRBV5-8; j_call: TRBJ1-1; cdr3_nt: TGTGCCAGCAGCCATGACAGGGGGTTGTTTCGGACTGAAGCTTTCTTT; cdr3_aa: CASSHDRGLFRTEAFF
d_call: TRBD2; clone_size: NA; v_call: TRBV28; j_call: TRBJ2-1; cdr3_nt: TGTGCCACCATAGGACTAGCGGGAGGGCCAAAGGGCTATGAGCAGTTCTTC; cdr3_aa: CATIGLAGGPKGYEQFF
d_call: NA; clone_size: NA; v_call: TRBV10-3; j_call: TRBJ2-1; cdr3_nt: TGTGCCATCAAGATCTCAGGGGGGGACAATGAGCAGTTCTTC; cdr3_aa: CAIKISGGDNEQFF
d_call: TRBD1; clone_size: NA; v_call: TRBV6-1; j_call: TRBJ1-2; cdr3_nt: TGTGCCAGCACCCGGACAGGTTCCTATGGCTACACCTTC; cdr3_aa: CASTRTGSYGYTF
d_call: TRBD2; clone_size: NA; v_call: TRBV28; j_call: TRBJ2-3; cdr3_nt: TGTGCCAGCAGTTCGATTAGCGGGAGTGTCGCAGATACGCAGTATTTT; cdr3_aa: CASSSISGSVADTQYF
d_call: NA; clone_size: NA; v_call: TRBV29-1; j_call: TRBJ2-3; cdr3_nt: TGCAGCTCATGGGGGGACAGCCTCACAGATACGCAGTATTTT; cdr3_aa: CSSWGDSLTDTQYF
d_call: TRBD2; clone_size: many; v_call: TRBV3-1; j_call: TRBJ2-7; cdr3_nt: TGTGCCAGCAGCCGTTCAACGGGACTAGCAAACGAGCAGTACTTC; cdr3_aa: CASSRSTGLANEQYF
d_call: NA; clone_size: NA; v_call: TRBV20-1; j_call: TRBJ2-1; cdr3_nt: TGCAGTGCTGAGACGGGACTCAAATCCTACAATGAGCAGTTCTTC; cdr3_aa: CSAETGLKSYNEQFF
d_call: NA; clone_size: NA; v_call: TRBV9; j_call: TRBJ2-5; cdr3_nt: TGTGCCAGCAGCGTAGTAGGTCCTAGCCGAGAGACCCAGTACTTC; cdr3_aa: CASSVVGPSRETQYF
d_call: TRBD2; clone_size: NA; v_call: TRBV29-1; j_call: TRBJ2-1; cdr3_nt: TGCAGCGGCCTAGCGGGAGGTTACAATGAGCAGTTCTTC; cdr3_aa: CSGLAGGYNEQFF
d_call: NA; clone_size: few; v_call: TRBV7-9; j_call: TRBJ2-1; cdr3_nt: TGTGCCAGCAGCTTAGCGACTGTCTATGAGCAGTTCTTC; cdr3_aa: CASSLATVYEQFF
d_call: TRBD1; clone_size: NA; v_call: TRBV7-3; j_call: TRBJ1-2; cdr3_nt: TGTGCCAGCACCACCACAGGGGGCCTTGGTTATGGCTACACCTTC; cdr3_aa: CASTTTGGLGYGYTF
d_call: TRBD2; clone_size: NA; v_call: TRBV4-2; j_call: TRBJ2-3; cdr3_nt: TGTGCCAGCAGCCAAGACGGGACTAGTGTCACAGATACGCAGTATTTT; cdr3_aa: CASSQDGTSVTDTQYF
d_call: NA; clone_size: few; v_call: TRBV6-5; j_call: TRBJ2-5; cdr3_nt: TGTGCCAGCAGTTACTCAGTTCGGTATCAGACCCAGTACTTC; cdr3_aa: CASSYSVRYQTQYF
d_call: TRBD2; clone_size: NA; v_call: TRBV11-2; j_call: TRBJ2-3; cdr3_nt: TGTGCCAGCAGCCGCTCCGGGACTAGCAAAACAGCTACGCAGTATTTT; cdr3_aa: CASSRSGTSKTATQYF
d_call: TRBD2; clone_size: NA; v_call: TRBV5-1; j_call: TRBJ2-7; cdr3_nt: TGCGCCAGCAGCTTGGAACAACTAGCGGGCTACGAGCAGTACTTC; cdr3_aa: CASSLEQLAGYEQYF
d_call: NA; clone_size: few; v_call: TRBV27; j_call: TRBJ1-4; cdr3_nt: TGTGCCAGCAGTTTACGGGGACCTCCAACTAATGAAAAACTGTTTTTT; cdr3_aa: CASSLRGPPTNEKLFF
d_call: NA; clone_size: few; v_call: TRBV7-9; j_call: TRBJ1-2; cdr3_nt: TGTGCCAGCAGCTTAGGCCCCGAAGGGAACTATGGCTACACCTTC; cdr3_aa: CASSLGPEGNYGYTF
d_call: TRBD2; clone_size: NA; v_call: TRBV12-3/TRBV12-4; j_call: TRBJ2-3; cdr3_nt: TGTGCCAGCAGTCCTCCGCGGGGGGGGTTCACAGATACGCAGTATTTT; cdr3_aa: CASSPPRGGFTDTQYF
d_call: NA; clone_size: NA; v_call: TRBV9; j_call: TRBJ2-7; cdr3_nt: TGTGCCAGCAGCCCCGGAGGGTATCTGGACTACGAGCAGTACTTC; cdr3_aa: CASSPGGYLDYEQYF
d_call: TRBD1; clone_size: few; v_call: TRBV3-1; j_call: TRBJ2-5; cdr3_nt: TGTGCCAGCAGCCGCGACCGGGACAGCCAAGAGACCCAGTACTTC; cdr3_aa: CASSRDRDSQETQYF
d_call: NA; clone_size: NA; v_call: TRBV5-5; j_call: TRBJ2-7; cdr3_nt: TGTGCCAGCAGCTTTGATGGCTCTTTCTCCTACGAGCAGTACTTC; cdr3_aa: CASSFDGSFSYEQYF
d_call: NA; clone_size: NA; v_call: TRBV24-1; j_call: TRBJ2-7; cdr3_nt: TGTGCCACCAGTGACGGTAGTGCTTACGAGCAGTACTTC; cdr3_aa: CATSDGSAYEQYF
d_call: NA; clone_size: few; v_call: TRBV20-1; j_call: TRBJ2-5; cdr3_nt: TGCAGTGCCCCCGGGGTAGAGACCCAGTACTTC; cdr3_aa: CSAPGVETQYF
d_call: TRBD1; clone_size: few; v_call: TRBV7-9; j_call: TRBJ2-5; cdr3_nt: TGTGCCAGCAGCATACAAGCAGGGGGAGAGACCCAGTACTTC; cdr3_aa: CASSIQAGGETQYF
d_call: TRBD2; clone_size: NA; v_call: TRBV7-2; j_call: TRBJ2-3; cdr3_nt: TGTGCCAGCACCATAGCGGGAGCAGTAGATACGCAGTATTTT; cdr3_aa: CASTIAGAVDTQYF